Sequencing of this T cell receptor (beta chain) was carried out in a study of blood T cell repertoires in COVID-19. The CDR3 contains 13 residues. Per germline, CDR1 MNHEY and CDR2 SVGEGT. Trimming stripped 3 bases from V and 4 bases from J, with 9 bases between. Profiling relied on immunoSEQ multiplex PCR, and the TCRdb table lists in-frame clones only, not all of them. This table has about 110,000 clones, roughly 70% appearing once. Sample: peripheral blood. This clonotype originated in a woman aged 40 to 55 with acute or convalescent COVID-19. The chain combines TRBV6-2 or TRBV6-3 with TRBJ1-2; the D is unclear. CDR3 nucleotides: TGTGCCAGCAGTTATGAGGGATCCTATGGCTACACCTTC. It encodes CASSYEGSYGYTF.